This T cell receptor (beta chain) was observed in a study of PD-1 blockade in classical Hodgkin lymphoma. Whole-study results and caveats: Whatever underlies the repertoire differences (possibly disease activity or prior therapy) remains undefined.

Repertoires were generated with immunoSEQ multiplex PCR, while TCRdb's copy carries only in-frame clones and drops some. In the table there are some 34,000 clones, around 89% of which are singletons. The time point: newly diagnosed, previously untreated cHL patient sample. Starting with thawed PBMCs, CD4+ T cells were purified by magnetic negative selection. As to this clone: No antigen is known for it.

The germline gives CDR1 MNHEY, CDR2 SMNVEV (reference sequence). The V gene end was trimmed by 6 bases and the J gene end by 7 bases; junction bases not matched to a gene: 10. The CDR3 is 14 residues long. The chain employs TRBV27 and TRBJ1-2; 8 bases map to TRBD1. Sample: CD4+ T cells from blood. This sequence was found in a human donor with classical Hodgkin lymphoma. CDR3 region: CASRETSRGLGYTF. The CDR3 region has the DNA TGTGCCAGCAGAGAGACCTCCAGGGGGCTTGGCTACACCTTC.